These 5 T cell receptor beta chains were all obtained from the same sample, sequenced in a study of blood T cell repertoires in COVID-19. Clones were read by immunoSEQ multiplex PCR, and TCRdb kept only the in-frame ones, dropping some. Of more than 95,000 clones in the sample, roughly 80% are singletons; the top ten hold 2.5%. The source material was peripheral blood. The receptors were sampled from a man aged 45-65 years with acute or convalescent COVID-19.

As DNA, the CDR3 is TGTGCCAGCAGTTACGAGCAAAGCTCCTACAATGAGCAGTTCTTC. This sequence encodes CASSYEQSSYNEQFF. The V call is TRBV6-6, the J call TRBJ2-1; D gene ambiguous. In germline, CDR1 is MNHNY, CDR2 SVGAGI (reference sequence). The CDR3 has 15 amino acids. The V end was cut by 2 bases, the J end by 0 bases, with 8 bases between.

This chain connects TRBV7-9 to TRBJ2-1; 15 nucleotides align to TRBD2. The CDR3 spans 17 residues. The germline gives CDR1 SEHNR, CDR2 FQNEAQ (reference sequence). J gave up 5 bases and V 6 bases, and 8 bases lay outside the gene matches. CDR3 bases: TGTGCCAGCAGTCTTGGGACTAGCGGGAGGTCCGACAATGAGCAGTTCTTC. Amino acid sequence: CASSLGTSGRSDNEQFF.

The chain joins TRBV3-1 (or the pseudogene TRBV3-2) to TRBJ2-1; tentative D call: TRBD1 (5 bases). Germline loops: CDR1 LGHDT, CDR2 YNNKEL (reference sequence). CDR3 length: 13 residues. The V end lost 1 base, the J end lost 7 bases, and 8 bases lay between the germline ends. The CDR3 spells CASSQADRNEQFF. The CDR3 DNA sequence: TGTGCCAGCAGCCAAGCCGACAGAAATGAGCAGTTCTTC.

The genes are TRBV6-5 and TRBJ2-7; 7 bases are a match to TRBD1. The CDR3 consists of 13 residues. Unmatched junction bases numbered 3, after V lost 4 bases and J lost 3 bases. Germline lookup yields CDR1 MNHEY and CDR2 SVGAGI. The CDR3 region has the DNA TGTGCCAGCAGTTCGGACAGGTACTACGAGCAGTACTTC. It yields the protein CASSSDRYYEQYF.

The chain couples TRBV7-8 to TRBJ2-7; D not certain. There are 11 residues in the CDR3. Germline values: CDR1 SGHVS, CDR2 FQNEAQ. The ends were cut back, 2 bases at V and 6 bases at J, with 5 bases in the middle. In nucleotides, the CDR3 is TGTGCCAGCAGCTTATCTCTCGAGCAGTACTTC. It specifies CASSLSLEQYF.